In its sample, the clone carrying this TCR beta chain was seen many times. TCR beta CDR3 regions were amplified from RNA. A first-round RT-PCR of the TCR CDR3 used the HTBI primer set. Using its own MiXCR run on the multiplex PCR reads, TCRdb lists one record per CDR3 protein. Among under 350,000 distinct CDR3 sequences, about an eighth were seen once, and the ten largest hold approximately 35%. The entry originates in a study of T cells in Graves' hyperthyroidism and ophthalmopathy. V lost 6 bases, J lost 5 bases, and 7 bases stayed unmatched. The CDR3 has 15 amino acids. Input material: blood. The chain combines TRBV12-3 or TRBV12-4 with TRBJ2-5, with TRBD2 matching over 12 bases. The sequence was collected from a woman aged 40 to 49 with Graves' ophthalmopathy. The CDR3 sequence: CASRGTSGLWETQYF. The CDR3 bases are TGTGCCAGCAGGGGGACTAGCGGGTTATGGGAGACCCAGTACTTC.